One sample yielded the 31 T cell receptor beta chains listed below, sequenced in a study of blood T cell repertoires in COVID-19. Sequencing was performed with immunoSEQ multiplex PCR; in TCRdb, only in-frame clones are kept and a portion is missing. The sample holds roughly 230,000 clones, about 85% seen once. The specimen sequenced was peripheral blood. These receptors were taken from a woman between 55 and 75 years old with active or convalescent COVID-19.

The genes are TRBV5-1 and TRBJ2-5; 9 bases align to TRBD2. After removal of 2 bases from V and 1 base from J, the junction contained 3 bases not matched to a gene. Germline V lookup: CDR1 SGHRS, CDR2 YFSETQ. The CDR3 has 15 residues. The CDR3, as DNA: TGCGCCAGCAGCTTCCAGCGGGGGGTCCAAGAGACCCAGTACTTC. Translated: CASSFQRGVQETQYF.

The chain carries TRBV7-9 and TRBJ2-2; a weak D match, TRBD1 (6 bases). Germline V gene data show CDR1 as SEHNR and CDR2 as FQNEAQ (reference sequence). This CDR3 contains 18 residues. The V gene lost 2 bases and the J gene lost 1 base, with 17 bases spanning the gap. CDR3 DNA: TGTGCCAGCAGCTTAATATCGCGAACAGGGCAGAACACCGGGGAGCTGTTTTTT. Translated: CASSLISRTGQNTGELFF.

This clone showed up just once. The chain carries TRBV5-6 and TRBJ2-1; 9 bases map to TRBD2. This CDR3 contains 16 residues. The germline gives CDR1 SGHDT, CDR2 YYEEEE. V dropped 2 bases and J dropped 5; count of bases not matched to a gene: 8. Here the CDR3 reads CASSFDSGSLHNEQFF. The CDR3 DNA reads TGTGCCAGCAGCTTCGATAGCGGGAGTTTACACAATGAGCAGTTCTTC.

This chain links TRBV15 with TRBJ1-2; D unclear. Trimming removed 0 bases from V and 8 bases from J, with 7 bases in between. Germline CDR1 is LNHNV and CDR2 is YYDKDF (reference sequence). CDR3 length: 12 amino acids. The CDR3 region has the DNA TGTGCCACCAGCAGAGACATTGGCGGCTACACCTTC. Translation: CATSRDIGGYTF.

This clone was recorded only once. V and J are TRBV9 and TRBJ2-7, with D hard to call. The length of the CDR3 is 12 residues. The V gene lost 7 bases and the J gene lost 0 bases, with 8 bases spanning the gap. In germline, CDR1 is SGDLS, CDR2 YYNGEE. In nucleotides, the CDR3 is TGTGCCAGCGCTCCGAGCTCCTACGAGCAGTACTTC. Its translation: CASAPSSYEQYF.

The chain employs TRBV6-5 and TRBJ1-5, with D perhaps matching TRBD1 (5 bases). Germline assignment: CDR1 MNHEY and CDR2 SVGAGI. The V and J ends lost 2 bases and 2 bases respectively, with 13 bases between them. This CDR3 has 16 residues. In DNA, the CDR3 is TGTGCCAGCAGTTACAGCGGGGCCGGGGGCAATCAGCCCCAGCATTTT. Protein product: CASSYSGAGGNQPQHF.

The J gene is TRBJ1-1, the V gene TRBV7-8, with no clear D. The V end lost 3 bases, the J end lost 3 bases, and 11 bases lay between the germline ends. The CDR3 consists of 14 residues. Germline loops: CDR1 SGHVS, CDR2 FQNEAQ. The CDR3 bases are TGTGCCAGCAGCTTGGGAGAGGGCTACACTGAAGCTTTCTTT. Translating gives CASSLGEGYTEAFF. Looking up the rest from reference TRBV7-8 and TRBJ1-1 gives the full variable domain: GAGVSQSPRYKVAKRGQDVALRCDPISGHVSLFWYQQALGQGPEFLTYFQNEAQLDKSGLPSDRFFAERPEGSVSTLKIQRTQQEDSAVYLCASSLGEGYTEAFFGQGTRLTVV.

Here the CDR3 reads CASSPEGAPDTQYF. CDR3 nucleotides: TGTGCCAGCAGCCCCGAGGGGGCCCCAGATACGCAGTATTTT. V usage is TRBV7-9 and J usage is TRBJ2-3; 7 nucleotides line up with TRBD1. This CDR3 contains 14 residues. Germline V CDR1 and CDR2: SEHNR, FQNEAQ (reference sequence). The V gene end was trimmed by 5 bases and the J gene end by 4 bases; junction bases not matched to a gene: 6.

The J gene is TRBJ2-6, the V gene TRBV6-5, with unresolved D. This CDR3 has 12 residues. The germline V gene encodes CDR1 MNHEY and CDR2 SVGAGI. Trimming shortened V by 8 bases and J by 5 bases, and 7 bases separated the two germline ends. The CDR3 bases are TGTGCCAGCTGGGCCTGGGCCAACGTCCTGACTTTC. This gives the protein CASWAWANVLTF.

V is TRBV29-1 and J is TRBJ2-1; D may be TRBD2 (5 bases). Germline V gene data show CDR1 as SQVTM and CDR2 as ANQGSEA. Trimming cost V 3 bases and J 4 bases, with 13 bases left between them. The CDR3 covers 14 residues. The CDR3 spells CSVDGGPGYNEQFF. The CDR3 region has the DNA TGCAGCGTTGATGGAGGTCCGGGATACAATGAGCAGTTCTTC.

The chain joins TRBV7-9 to TRBJ1-5; TRBD1 matches at 9 bases. V was pared by 1 base and J by 7 bases, with 8 bases of the junction left unmatched. Germline V gene lookup returns CDR1 SEHNR and CDR2 FQNEAQ (reference sequence). The CDR3 totals 16 residues. The CDR3 nucleotides are TGTGCCAGCAGCTTAGGGCGGACAGGGGTCGTGCAGCCCCAGCATTTT. Protein: CASSLGRTGVVQPQHF. Together with reference TRBV7-9 and TRBJ1-5, the CDR3 gives the full variable domain: DTGVSQNPRHKITKRGQNVTFRCDPISEHNRLYWYRQTLGQGPEFLTYFQNEAQLEKSRLLSDRFSAERPKGSFSTLEIQRTEQGDSAMYLCASSLGRTGVVQPQHFGDGTRLSIL.

The rearrangement joins TRBV6-4 to TRBJ2-2; 7 bases fit TRBD2. The CDR3 sequence is 14 residues long. The V gene's germline CDR1 is MRHNA and CDR2 SNTAGT. The ends lost 6 bases at V and 5 bases at J; junction bases unmatched: 6. CDR3 residues: CASRAGVGTGELFF. The CDR3 bases are TGTGCCAGCAGGGCGGGAGTCGGTACCGGGGAGCTGTTTTTT.

The rearrangement uses TRBV6-6 and TRBJ2-7; 9 nucleotides line up with TRBD1. This CDR3 contains 14 residues. V trimming: 7 bases; J trimming: 4 bases; junction bases outside the gene matches: 8. Germline loops: CDR1 MNHNY, CDR2 SVGAGI (reference sequence). The CDR3 is CASTRGQGHYEQYV. In nucleotides, the CDR3 is TGTGCCAGCACCAGGGGACAGGGACATTACGAGCAGTACGTC.

This clone was seen only a few times. The chain joins TRBV29-1 to TRBJ1-4; 9 nucleotides align to TRBD1. V was clipped by 6 bases and J by 5 bases; unmatched bases: 1. The CDR3 extends over 12 amino acids. Germline CDR1 and CDR2: SQVTM and ANQGSEA. The CDR3 nucleotides read TGCAGCGTCGGGACAGGGAATGAAAAACTGTTTTTT. Protein sequence: CSVGTGNEKLFF.

This chain uses TRBV2 with TRBJ2-7; 7 nucleotides match TRBD1. With 7 bases clipped from V and 1 base from J, the junction kept 19 bases outside the gene matches. This CDR3 has 18 residues. Germline V gene lookup returns CDR1 SNHLY and CDR2 FYNNEI. The CDR3 DNA reads TGTGCCAGCACACTGAAGGGGCCCCAGGGACAGAGGTCCTACGAGCAGTACGTC. This codes for CASTLKGPQGQRSYEQYV.

This clone was detected only once. The V gene is TRBV7-8, the J gene TRBJ2-3; a possible D gene is TRBD2 (6 bases). V dropped 5 bases and J dropped 4 bases, with 19 bases sitting between them. The germline V gene has CDR1 SGHVS and CDR2 FQNEAQ. The CDR3 extends over 16 amino acids. The CDR3 nucleotides read TGTGCCAGCAGCCAACTGCGTTGGGGGGTTCCAGATACGCAGTATTTT. Residues: CASSQLRWGVPDTQYF. Using reference TRBV7-8 and TRBJ2-3 for the parts outside the CDR3, the full variable domain is GAGVSQSPRYKVAKRGQDVALRCDPISGHVSLFWYQQALGQGPEFLTYFQNEAQLDKSGLPSDRFFAERPEGSVSTLKIQRTQQEDSAVYLCASSQLRWGVPDTQYFGPGTRLTVL.

This chain links TRBV5-5 with TRBJ2-7, with 10 bases lining up with TRBD2. The germline V gene encodes CDR1 SGHKS and CDR2 YYEKEE (reference sequence). The CDR3 is 14 residues long. J gave up 5 bases and V 4 bases, and 6 bases lay outside the gene matches. CDR3: CASSLDLAGDEQYF. In DNA form, the CDR3 reads TGTGCCAGCAGCCTCGACCTAGCGGGAGACGAGCAGTACTTC.

The chain combines TRBV28 with TRBJ1-2, with D uncertain. CDR3 length: 14 residues. V lost 3 bases to trimming and J lost 1 base, with 9 bases between them. Germline V lookup: CDR1 MDHEN, CDR2 SYDVKM. The CDR3 sequence is CASSFGSDNYGYTF. CDR3 sequence (DNA): TGTGCCAGCAGTTTTGGCAGCGATAACTATGGCTACACCTTC.

The chain recombines TRBV11-3 with TRBJ2-5; 7 positions match TRBD2. CDR3 length equals 13 residues. Unmatched junction bases numbered 4, after V lost 5 bases and J lost 4 bases. Germline assignment: CDR1 SGHNT and CDR2 YENEEA. DNA of the CDR3: TGTGCCAGCAGCCCGGGACTACTAGAGACCCAGTACTTC. The encoded protein is CASSPGLLETQYF.

This chain uses TRBV16 with TRBJ2-3; D is perhaps TRBD1 (6 bases). Per the germline V gene, CDR1 is KGHSY and CDR2 is FQNENV. Trimming stripped 0 bases from V and 2 bases from J, with 12 bases between. This CDR3 is built from 16 residues. CDR3 coding DNA: TGTGCCAGCAGCCAATCGAGGGGGAGCATCACAGATACGCAGTATTTT. It yields the protein CASSQSRGSITDTQYF.

J is TRBJ2-3 and V is TRBV19, with TRBD1 matching over 8 bases. This CDR3 has 14 residues. V was pared by 4 bases and J by 2 bases, with 2 bases of the junction left unmatched. Germline CDR1 is LNHDA and CDR2 is SQIVND (reference sequence). The CDR3 sequence is CASSRTGFTDTQYF. CDR3 nucleotides: TGTGCCAGTAGTAGGACAGGGTTCACAGATACGCAGTATTTT.

This clone was seen repeatedly, ten times or more. CDR3 in DNA: TGTGCCAGCAGTCAGACTAGCGGGGGGAACACCGGGGAGCTGTTTTTT. This codes for CASSQTSGGNTGELFF. The chain has TRBV2 and TRBJ2-2, with TRBD2 matching 12 bases. The germline gives CDR1 SNHLY, CDR2 FYNNEI. After removal of 5 bases from V and 1 base from J, the junction contained 2 bases not matched to a gene. The length of the CDR3 is 16 residues.

The count of this clone is one. V is TRBV30 and J is TRBJ1-2; D gene ambiguous. This CDR3 contains 13 residues. Per germline, CDR1 GTSNPN and CDR2 SVGIG (reference sequence). V was pared by 0 bases and J by 3 bases, with 8 bases between. In DNA, the CDR3 is TGTGCCTGGAGTGTACCCGGTTACTATGGCTACACCTTC. It encodes CAWSVPGYYGYTF.

The chain joins TRBV30 to TRBJ2-7; possibly TRBD1 or TRBD2 for D (5 bases each). The CDR3 is 14 amino acids. CDR1 is GTSNPN and CDR2 is SVGIG in the germline V gene (reference sequence). Trimming shortened V by 5 bases and J by 0 bases, and 14 bases separated the two germline ends. CDR3 sequence: CAWEGPPSSYEQYF. CDR3 DNA: TGTGCCTGGGAGGGGCCACCGAGCTCCTACGAGCAGTACTTC.

J is TRBJ2-7 and V is TRBV11-3, with 9 bases aligning to TRBD1. The ends lost 5 bases at V and 0 bases at J; junction bases unmatched: 8. Germline CDR1 SGHNT, CDR2 YENEEA. The CDR3 is made up of 16 amino acids. This chain's CDR3 is CASSPGAGQGSYEQYF. CDR3 sequence (DNA): TGTGCCAGCAGCCCAGGGGCGGGACAGGGCTCCTACGAGCAGTACTTC.

The rearrangement links TRBV27 to TRBJ1-5, with 8 bases lining up with TRBD1. Germline CDR1 and CDR2: MNHEY and SMNVEV (reference sequence). The CDR3 covers 14 residues. V lost 6 bases, J lost 5 bases, and 6 bases stayed unmatched. Here the CDR3 reads CASRTGGSYQPQHF. For the CDR3, the DNA is TGTGCCAGCAGAACAGGGGGATCTTATCAGCCCCAGCATTTT.

The J gene is TRBJ2-7, the V gene TRBV11-2, with 10 bases identical to TRBD2. Germline-derived CDR1 and CDR2 are SGHAT and FQNNGV. V dropped 0 bases and J dropped 7; count of bases not matched to a gene: 15. This CDR3 has 18 amino acids. In nucleotides, the CDR3 is TGTGCCAGCAGCTTAGATGGAGCGGGAGGGCCCCCGGTGCGTGAGCAGTACTTC. This sequence encodes CASSLDGAGGPPVREQYF.

Turning to this clone: Other DNA sequences in the sample encode the same CDR3. The chain couples TRBV5-1 to TRBJ1-1, with D possibly TRBD1 on 5 matching bases. Looked up from germline, CDR1 is SGHRS and CDR2 is YFSETQ. The V and J ends lost 0 bases and 1 base respectively, with 7 bases between them. The CDR3 sequence is 14 residues long. Here the CDR3 reads CASSLVRENTEAFF. In DNA form, the CDR3 reads TGCGCCAGCAGCTTGGTCAGGGAGAACACTGAAGCTTTCTTT.

The chain has TRBV7-9 and TRBJ1-6; possible D gene TRBD1, 6 bases. V was shortened by 4 bases and J by 9 bases, with 16 bases between the two germline ends. Germline CDR1 and CDR2: SEHNR and FQNEAQ (reference sequence). The CDR3 consists of 15 residues. The CDR3 nucleotides read TGTGCCAGCAGCTCCGGACAGCCCGGTATTTCACCCCTCCACTTT. This encodes CASSSGQPGISPLHF.

V is TRBV19 and J is TRBJ1-2; 9 nucleotides align to TRBD1. Trimming cost V 11 bases and J 2 bases; bases outside gene matches: 9. The CDR3 sequence is 14 residues long. The germline gives CDR1 LNHDA, CDR2 SQIVND (reference sequence). CDR3 region: CASDPTGGNYGYTF. The DNA of the CDR3 is TGTGCCTCCGACCCAACAGGGGGCAACTATGGCTACACCTTC.

The chain combines TRBV9 with TRBJ2-1; 8 positions match TRBD2. The V segment lost 0 bases and the J segment 0 bases; nucleotides outside the gene matches: 5. CDR1 and CDR2 from the germline V gene are SGDLS and YYNGEE. The CDR3 contains 17 residues. For the CDR3, the DNA is TGTGCCAGCAGCGTAGCGGGAGGGGTTGGCTCCTACAATGAGCAGTTCTTC. This encodes CASSVAGGVGSYNEQFF.